One sample yielded the 20 T cell receptor beta chains listed below, sequenced in a study of T cell repertoires in cytomegalovirus infection. TCRdb used MiXCR to reprocess the reads, holding one entry per CDR3 protein. In the table there are 680,000 or so distinct CDR3 sequences, around 32% of which are singletons. Which antigens these TCRs recognize remains unknown. The sample was cultured PBMCs, taken from culture after CMV antigen stimulation. Source of these receptors: a human donor in good health (CMV status not recorded). Some clones in this sample may be carry-over from other donors' samples.

Worth noting for this clonotype: The junction does not match germline at one end; this may be a read error. This chain joins TRBV5-3 and TRBJ1-5, with D uncertain. TRBV5-3 is an ORF, with its function uncertain. This CDR3 contains 14 residues. The CDR3 region has the DNA TGTGCCAGCAGCTTGTCAGGTCGGAGGGAGCCCCAGCATTTT. Residues: CASSLSGRREPQHF.

The genes are TRBV12-3 or TRBV12-4 and TRBJ1-4; 9 nucleotides align to TRBD1. With 5 bases clipped from V and 3 bases from J, the junction kept 16 bases outside the gene matches. This CDR3 spans 19 amino acids. CDR3: CASSPGRVQGALANEKLFF. CDR3 bases: TGTGCCAGCAGTCCCGGCCGCGTACAGGGGGCATTGGCTAATGAAAAACTGTTTTTT.

V is TRBV11-2 and J is TRBJ2-3; unclear D gene. From germline, CDR1 is SGHAT and CDR2 FQNNGV. CDR3 length equals 15 residues. Trimming stripped 7 bases from V and 2 bases from J, with 16 bases between. DNA for the CDR3: TGTGCCAGCACCACGTCTCGGTACCACACAGATACGCAGTATTTT. Translated, it gives CASTTSRYHTDTQYF.

The chain links TRBV10-3 to TRBJ2-7, with D tentatively TRBD2 (5 bases). The germline V gene encodes CDR1 ENHRY and CDR2 SYGVKD. The CDR3 length is 14 residues. Trimming stripped 0 bases from V and 5 bases from J, with 11 bases between. The chain's CDR3 is CAISESGENHEQYF. Written as DNA, the CDR3 is TGTGCCATCAGTGAGTCTGGGGAGAATCACGAGCAGTACTTC.

This clonotype was detected ten times or more. The chain recombines TRBV7-2 with TRBJ2-6, with no clear D. The CDR3 covers 16 residues. Trimming shortened V by 1 base and J by 0 bases, and 7 bases separated the two germline ends. Germline V gene data show CDR1 as SGHTA and CDR2 as FQGNSA. In DNA, the CDR3 is TGTGCCAGCAGCTTAGACGCAAGCTCTGGGGCCAACGTCCTGACTTTC. It is translated as CASSLDASSGANVLTF.

J is TRBJ1-2 and V is TRBV18, with TRBD1 matching over 9 bases. From germline, CDR1 is KGHSH and CDR2 LQKENI. The ends lost 5 bases at V and 6 bases at J; junction bases unmatched: 13. CDR3 length: 16 amino acids. CDR3 nucleotides: TGTGCCAGCTCAGCCTCGGGACAGGGCAATCTCAATGGCTACACCTTC. This encodes CASSASGQGNLNGYTF. Full variable domain (rest looked up from reference TRBV18 and TRBJ1-2): NAGVMQNPRHLVRRRGQEARLRCSPMKGHSHVYWYRQLPEEGLKFMVYLQKENIIDESGMPKERFSAEFPKEGPSILRIQQVVRGDSAAYFCASSASGQGNLNGYTFGSGTRLTVV.

This clonotype occurred many times. The rearrangement links TRBV7-9 to TRBJ1-2, with D possibly matching TRBD1 (6 bases). Looked up from germline, CDR1 is SEHNR and CDR2 is FQNEAQ (reference sequence). Deletions cut 5 bases from V and 4 bases from J, with 17 bases between. The CDR3 has 15 amino acids. CDR3 residues: CASSIQGRGFYGYTF. CDR3 sequence (DNA): TGTGCCAGCAGCATACAGGGTCGAGGGTTCTATGGCTACACCTTC.

This sequence joins TRBV7-4 and TRBJ2-3, with D uncertain. V was shortened by 5 bases and J by 6 bases, with 9 bases between the two germline ends. The CDR3 loop spans 12 amino acids. Germline V gene sequence: CDR1 SGHVT, CDR2 SQSDAQ. The CDR3 reads CASSPSMDTQYF. The CDR3, as DNA: TGTGCCAGCAGCCCGTCGATGGATACGCAGTATTTT.

The chain couples TRBV4-1 to TRBJ2-3, with TRBD2 identical over 11 bases. Germline V gene data show CDR1 as MGHRA and CDR2 as YSYEKL. Losses at the gene ends were 5 bases for V and 5 bases for J; bases not matched to a gene: 9. The CDR3 consists of 16 residues. The CDR3 is CASSFSSGGAGDTQYF. For the CDR3, the DNA is TGCGCCAGCAGCTTTAGTAGCGGGGGGGCCGGAGATACGCAGTATTTT.

The table lists this clonotype with a few counts. This rearrangement joins TRBV7-9 to TRBJ2-5; D not resolved. V lost 0 bases, J lost 5 bases, and 7 bases lay in between. The CDR3 is made up of 13 amino acids. Germline V CDR1 and CDR2: SEHNR, FQNEAQ (reference sequence). CDR3: CASSLAAVETQYF. DNA of the CDR3: TGTGCCAGCAGCTTAGCCGCTGTGGAGACCCAGTACTTC.

The CDR3 region has the DNA TGTGCCAGCAGCCTGGACAGCCGCTCTAGCACAGATACGCAGTATTTT. Translated, it gives CASSLDSRSSTDTQYF. The V call is TRBV7-3, the J call TRBJ2-3; D perhaps matches TRBD1 (6 bases). Deletions cut 5 bases from V and 0 bases from J, with 15 bases between. CDR1 is SGHTA, CDR2 FQGTGA, per germline. The CDR3 totals 16 residues.

This clonotype appeared a few times. The chain employs TRBV12-3 or TRBV12-4 and TRBJ2-5; D possibly corresponds to TRBD2 (6 bases). CDR3 size: 11 residues. Between the trimmed V and J ends, which lost 8 bases and 5 bases, there was a span of 9 bases. CDR3 DNA: TGTGCCAGCTTCGGAGGGGAGACCCAGTACTTC. Translated, it gives CASFGGETQYF.

The rearrangement uses TRBV18 and TRBJ2-7; D is undetermined. The CDR3 spans 14 residues. Germline V gene sequence: CDR1 KGHSH, CDR2 LQKENI. The V gene lost 1 base and the J gene lost 5 bases, with 12 bases spanning the gap. CDR3 DNA: TGTGCCAGCTCACCACGGGCAGGTTCGGACGAGCAGTACTTC. Encoded protein: CASSPRAGSDEQYF.

This chain uses TRBV2 with TRBJ1-2, with a possible D match to TRBD1 (5 bases). Deletions cut 8 bases from V and 8 bases from J, with 15 bases between. Germline CDR1 is SNHLY and CDR2 is FYNNEI. The CDR3 loop spans 12 amino acids. CDR3: CASSPRVRGYTF. The CDR3 DNA sequence: TGTGCCAGCTCCCCCAGGGTGCGGGGCTACACCTTC.

The gene calls are TRBV11-2 and TRBJ2-5, with D maybe TRBD1 (5 bases). This CDR3 contains 12 residues. CDR1 and CDR2 from the germline V gene are SGHAT and FQNNGV. The ends were cut back, 8 bases at V and 4 bases at J, with 11 bases in the middle. In nucleotides, the CDR3 is TGTGCCAGCGCAGGGCGGAGAGAGACCCAGTACTTC. Translation: CASAGRRETQYF.

This clonotype was counted once. The V call is TRBV29-1, the J call TRBJ1-2; D is possibly TRBD1 (5 bases). The germline gives CDR1 SQVTM, CDR2 ANQGSEA. The germline V and J ends were trimmed by 6 bases and 7 bases, with 18 bases remaining between them. The CDR3 has 13 residues. CDR3 amino acids: CSVQGGPGTGYTF. CDR3 nucleotides: TGCAGCGTGCAAGGTGGACCAGGGACTGGCTACACCTTC.

This clonotype was detected many times. The rearrangement uses TRBV7-2 and TRBJ1-3; D gene unclear. The CDR3 length is 16 residues. Trimming left V 0 bases short and J 4 bases short, with 13 bases between. Germline V gives CDR1 SGHTA, CDR2 FQGNSA. The CDR3 sequence: CASSLALRGRGNTIYF. In DNA, the CDR3 is TGTGCCAGCAGCTTAGCGTTAAGAGGGCGGGGAAACACCATATATTTT.

The chain links TRBV3-1 to TRBJ1-3; perhaps TRBD1 as D (6 bases). With 0 bases removed from V and 0 bases from J, the gap between germline ends came to 9 bases. CDR1 LGHDT and CDR2 YNNKEL come from the germline V gene (reference sequence). The length of the CDR3 is 16 residues. In DNA form, the CDR3 reads TGTGCCAGCAGCCAAGATACGGGACACTCTGGAAACACCATATATTTT. It translates to CASSQDTGHSGNTIYF.

Notes on this clonotype: It is likely a read error, because the conserved phenylalanine at the end of the CDR3 is missing. The V and J genes are TRBV7-2 and TRBJ2-5; the D is unclear. The CDR3 is made up of 13 amino acids. CDR1 and CDR2 (germline): SGHTA, FQGNSA. V gave up 4 bases and J gave up 9 bases, with 15 bases separating them. DNA of the CDR3: TGTGCCAGCAGCTCCCGGCCCGTCGAGGCCCAGTACCTC. Residues: CASSSRPVEAQYL.

The chain recombines TRBV5-1 with TRBJ1-1; perhaps TRBD1 as D (5 bases). Germline V gene sequence: CDR1 SGHRS, CDR2 YFSETQ. The CDR3 has 14 amino acids. The ends were cut back, 3 bases at V and 1 base at J, with 10 bases in the middle. DNA of the CDR3: TGCGCCAGCAGCTGGAGGGGTCCGAACACTGAAGCTTTCTTT. This translates into CASSWRGPNTEAFF.